The 25 T cell receptor beta chains in this list originate from one sample, sequenced in a study of blood T cell repertoires in COVID-19. The table came from immunoSEQ multiplex PCR; TCRdb's copy has only in-frame clones and leaves some out. This table has tens of thousands of clones, about 80% appearing once. The specimen sequenced was peripheral blood. Receptors originate from a woman aged 70 to 79 with acute or convalescent COVID-19.

The chain uses TRBV27 and TRBJ2-7, with a tentative D call TRBD2 (6 bases). Germline V gene lookup returns CDR1 MNHEY and CDR2 SMNVEV (reference sequence). There are 15 residues in the CDR3. V gave up 3 bases and J gave up 2 bases, with 14 bases separating them. Here the CDR3 reads CASSLFGGKPYEQYF. Here the CDR3 DNA reads TGTGCCAGCAGTTTGTTCGGGGGTAAACCCTACGAGCAGTACTTC.

This chain links TRBV5-1 with TRBJ1-1; D gene unclear. Germline V gives CDR1 SGHRS, CDR2 YFSETQ. Trimming took off 0 bases at V and 4 bases at J, with 7 bases between the two ends. This CDR3 contains 13 residues. The CDR3 region is CASSLAGITEAFF. CDR3 DNA: TGCGCCAGCAGCTTGGCAGGAATCACTGAAGCTTTCTTT.

The gene calls are TRBV27 and TRBJ2-1; a weak D match, TRBD1 (5 bases). Trimming took 5 bases from V and 5 from J, leaving 10 bases between them. Germline V gene data show CDR1 as MNHEY and CDR2 as SMNVEV (reference sequence). The CDR3 length is 13 residues. The CDR3 DNA sequence: TGTGCCAGCAGTGTAGACAGCCACAATGAGCAGTTCTTC. The encoded protein is CASSVDSHNEQFF.

CDR3 sequence (DNA): TGTGCCAGCAGGTCAGGGGCTAACTATGGCTACACCTTC. Its protein product is CASRSGANYGYTF. The chain employs TRBV6-5 and TRBJ1-2; a weak D match, TRBD1 (6 bases). Trimming cost V 6 bases and J 0 bases, with 8 bases left between them. The germline CDR1 and CDR2 sequences are MNHEY and SVGAGI. The CDR3 is made up of 13 amino acids.

This clone was picked up a small number of times. This sequence joins TRBV5-4 and TRBJ2-7; TRBD2 aligns across 13 bases. The germline CDR1 and CDR2 sequences are SGHNT and YYREEE (reference sequence). CDR3 length equals 16 residues. The ends lost 0 bases at V and 8 bases at J; junction bases unmatched: 8. The CDR3 DNA sequence: TGTGCCAGCAGCTTGGCCGGGACTAGCGGGACAGTTAAGCAGTACTTC. Residues: CASSLAGTSGTVKQYF.

This chain links TRBV27 with TRBJ2-7; 9 nucleotides agree with TRBD1. The CDR3 covers 13 residues. In germline, CDR1 is MNHEY, CDR2 SMNVEV (reference sequence). J lost 2 bases, V lost 8 bases, and 4 bases had no gene match. For the CDR3, the DNA is TGTGCCAGCGCGCGACAGGGGGCCTACGAGCAGTACTTC. This sequence encodes CASARQGAYEQYF.

This chain joins TRBV5-1 and TRBJ1-2, with 9 bases matching TRBD1. V lost 2 bases to trimming and J lost 4 bases; unmatched junction nucleotides: 3. Looked up from germline, CDR1 is SGHRS and CDR2 is YFSETQ. The CDR3 length is 14 residues. CDR3 nucleotide sequence: TGCGCCAGCAGCTTCGACAGGGGGGGCTATGGCTACACCTTC. Translated, it gives CASSFDRGGYGYTF.

The chain uses TRBV5-1 and TRBJ2-1, with 11 positions matching TRBD2. The V gene end was trimmed by 0 bases and the J gene end by 0 bases; junction bases not matched to a gene: 14. From germline, CDR1 is SGHRS and CDR2 YFSETQ. The CDR3 sequence is 21 residues long. Here the CDR3 reads CASSLGGWASGRYTSYNEQFF. The CDR3 bases are TGCGCCAGCAGCTTGGGAGGGTGGGCTAGCGGGAGGTATACCTCCTACAATGAGCAGTTCTTC.

V and J are TRBV30 and TRBJ1-5, with D perhaps TRBD1 (5 bases). CDR3 length: 13 residues. The V end was cut by 3 bases, the J end by 3 bases, with 9 bases between. Germline lookup yields CDR1 GTSNPN and CDR2 SVGIG (reference sequence). CDR3 residues: CAWRQANNQPQHF. CDR3 sequence (DNA): TGTGCCTGGAGACAGGCGAACAATCAGCCCCAGCATTTT.

This chain links TRBV6-4 with TRBJ2-2; D perhaps matches TRBD1 (6 bases). CDR1 MRHNA and CDR2 SNTAGT come from the germline V gene. Trimming took off 4 bases at V and 5 bases at J, with 8 bases between the two ends. The CDR3 spans 13 residues. The CDR3 DNA is TGTGCCAGCAGTGTTACAGGGACCGGGGAGCTGTTTTTT. Protein product: CASSVTGTGELFF.

This clone was picked up one time. V gene TRBV18 combines with J gene TRBJ1-2; weak D call: TRBD1 (6 bases). The CDR3 extends over 14 amino acids. Germline V gives CDR1 KGHSH, CDR2 LQKENI. V was shortened by 2 bases and J by 2 bases, with 9 bases between the two germline ends. CDR3 DNA sequence: TGTGCCAGCTCACCAAAGGGGGAAAACTATGGCTACACCTTC. Amino acids: CASSPKGENYGYTF.

The CDR3 spells CASSLPRTGELFF. As DNA, the CDR3 is TGTGCCAGCAGCCTGCCTCGGACCGGGGAGCTGTTTTTT. The chain couples TRBV7-2 to TRBJ2-2; D uncertain. The CDR3 has 13 amino acids. V dropped 5 bases and J dropped 5 bases, with 9 bases sitting between them. Per germline, CDR1 SGHTA and CDR2 FQGNSA.

V and J are TRBV24-1 and TRBJ2-5; 8 nucleotides line up with TRBD2. CDR1 is KGHDR and CDR2 is SFDVKD in the germline V gene. J lost 4 bases, V lost 4 bases, and 10 bases had no gene match. This CDR3 has 16 amino acids. This chain's CDR3 is CATSEGAGVLSETQYF. DNA for the CDR3: TGTGCCACCAGTGAGGGAGCGGGAGTGTTGTCAGAGACCCAGTACTTC.

This clone was recorded only once. This chain uses TRBV2 with TRBJ2-7, with TRBD1 identical over 10 bases. Germline CDR1 is SNHLY and CDR2 is FYNNEI. V lost 3 bases, J lost 3 bases, and 5 bases stayed unmatched. The CDR3 runs 15 residues. CDR3 in DNA: TGTGCCAGCAGTGAGGGGGACAGGGGCTTCTACGAGCAGTACTTC. It yields the protein CASSEGDRGFYEQYF.

The chain employs TRBV24-1 and TRBJ1-2; 8 bases align to TRBD1. From germline, CDR1 is KGHDR and CDR2 SFDVKD. Losses at the gene ends were 8 bases for V and 8 bases for J; bases not matched to a gene: 6. The CDR3 loop spans 12 amino acids. The CDR3 sequence: CATTPSGGGYTF. The DNA for the CDR3 is TGTGCCACCACCCCCTCAGGGGGCGGCTACACCTTC.

V gene TRBV13 combines with J gene TRBJ2-1; 8 bases agree with TRBD2. The CDR3 is 16 residues long. J lost 6 bases, V lost 5 bases, and 12 bases had no gene match. The germline CDR1 and CDR2 sequences are PRHDT and FYEKMQ (reference sequence). The CDR3: CASSPRGLAGPNEQFF. CDR3 nucleotides: TGTGCCAGCAGCCCAAGAGGGCTAGCGGGTCCCAATGAGCAGTTCTTC. Full variable domain (remainder filled in from reference TRBV13 and TRBJ2-1): AAGVIQSPRHLIKEKRETATLKCYPIPRHDTVYWYQQGPGQDPQFLISFYEKMQSDKGSIPDRFSAQQFSDYHSELNMSSLELGDSALYFCASSPRGLAGPNEQFFGPGTRLTVL.

The V gene is TRBV24-1, the J gene TRBJ2-7, with D possibly matching TRBD2 (5 bases). Germline V CDR1 and CDR2: KGHDR, SFDVKD. V lost 9 bases and J lost 4, with 18 bases in between. CDR3 length: 14 amino acids. This chain's CDR3 is CATHGPGGSYEQYF. CDR3 in DNA: TGTGCCACCCACGGGCCTGGAGGTTCTTACGAGCAGTACTTC.

V usage is TRBV5-4 and J usage is TRBJ2-1, with 10 bases that match TRBD1. Germline-derived CDR1 and CDR2 are SGHNT and YYREEE (reference sequence). This CDR3 spans 15 amino acids. V was pared by 0 bases and J by 7 bases, with 4 bases of the junction left unmatched. The CDR3 is CASSLEGQGRNEQFF. DNA for the CDR3: TGTGCCAGCAGCTTGGAGGGACAGGGGAGAAATGAGCAGTTCTTC.

The rearrangement uses TRBV11-2 and TRBJ1-3, with TRBD1 matching 7 bases. Germline loops: CDR1 SGHAT, CDR2 FQNNGV. Trimming at V came to 5 bases and at J to 0 bases, leaving 4 bases not matched to a gene. This CDR3 comprises 15 residues. The CDR3 region has the DNA TGTGCCAGCAGCCTAGGACAGGACTCTGGAAACACCATATATTTT. This gives the protein CASSLGQDSGNTIYF.

The J gene is TRBJ1-1, the V gene TRBV4-2; D gene unclear. The CDR3 is 14 amino acids. V was cut by 0 bases and J by 6 bases, with 11 bases left in between. Germline assignment: CDR1 LGHNA and CDR2 YNFKEQ. The DNA of the CDR3 is TGTGCCAGCAGCCAAGATCGTGAGGGCTCTGAAGCTTTCTTT. This gives the protein CASSQDREGSEAFF.

The rearrangement uses TRBV2 and TRBJ1-2; 9 bases match TRBD1. This CDR3 has 14 residues. The ends lost 5 bases at V and 8 bases at J; junction bases unmatched: 9. Germline V lookup: CDR1 SNHLY, CDR2 FYNNEI. CDR3 DNA sequence: TGTGCCAGCAGTCTAGTACAGGGGGCTGTCGGCTACACCTTC. It codes for CASSLVQGAVGYTF.

The CDR3 loop is CASSQKGVSRREGDTQYF. CDR3 in DNA: TGCGCCAGCAGCCAAAAGGGGGTATCGCGACGTGAAGGGGATACGCAGTATTTT. V gene TRBV4-1 combines with J gene TRBJ2-3, with a possible D match to TRBD1 (6 bases). V gave up 2 bases and J gave up 6 bases, with 24 bases separating them. CDR1 is MGHRA and CDR2 is YSYEKL in the germline V gene. This CDR3 has 18 residues.

This sequence joins TRBV5-1 and TRBJ1-5; 8 bases line up with TRBD1. In germline, CDR1 is SGHRS, CDR2 YFSETQ. This CDR3 region has 18 residues. The ends lost 4 bases at V and 4 bases at J; junction bases unmatched: 16. The CDR3 sequence is CASSLLRQGKTQNQPQHF. In DNA, the CDR3 is TGCGCCAGCAGCCTACTTCGACAGGGGAAAACACAAAATCAGCCCCAGCATTTT.

The V and J genes are TRBV28 and TRBJ2-7; 13 bases map to TRBD2. Germline values: CDR1 MDHEN, CDR2 SYDVKM. The CDR3 consists of 17 residues. V was pared by 0 bases and J by 7 bases, with 9 bases of the junction left unmatched. Here the CDR3 reads CASSLWSLAGGPGEQYF. The CDR3 nucleotides read TGTGCCAGCAGTTTATGGTCACTAGCGGGAGGGCCGGGAGAGCAGTACTTC.

V usage is TRBV28 and J usage is TRBJ1-2; D unresolved. The V gene lost 2 bases and the J gene lost 0 bases, with 16 bases spanning the gap. From germline, CDR1 is MDHEN and CDR2 SYDVKM. The CDR3 spans 17 residues. The CDR3 reads CASSLTVPGSSNYGYTF. DNA for the CDR3: TGTGCCAGCAGTTTAACAGTTCCTGGGAGCTCTAACTATGGCTACACCTTC.